The TCR beta chain described here comes from a study of patients and donors after allogeneic stem cell transplantation. This clonotype showed up many times. V lost 7 bases and J 6 bases, leaving 10 bases between the germline ends. The CDR3 length is 11 residues. Germline values: CDR1 MDHEN, CDR2 SYDVKM. TCRdb called the RT-PCR reads again in MiXCR, with one record for every CDR3 protein. The sample shows about 12,000 distinct CDR3 sequences, 25% of them seen only once. The chain links TRBV28 to TRBJ2-7; D not resolved. This sequence originates from a human donor who was either an allogeneic HSCT recipient or a stem cell or donor lymphocyte infusion donor (not recorded which). It is not recorded whose cells these are; they may come from a transplant donor. The sequencing sample was made of blood, either unsorted or a sorted T cell fraction (not recorded which). The chain's CDR3 is CASTTRSEQYF. The CDR3 nucleotides read TGTGCCAGCACCACACGGTCCGAGCAGTACTTC.